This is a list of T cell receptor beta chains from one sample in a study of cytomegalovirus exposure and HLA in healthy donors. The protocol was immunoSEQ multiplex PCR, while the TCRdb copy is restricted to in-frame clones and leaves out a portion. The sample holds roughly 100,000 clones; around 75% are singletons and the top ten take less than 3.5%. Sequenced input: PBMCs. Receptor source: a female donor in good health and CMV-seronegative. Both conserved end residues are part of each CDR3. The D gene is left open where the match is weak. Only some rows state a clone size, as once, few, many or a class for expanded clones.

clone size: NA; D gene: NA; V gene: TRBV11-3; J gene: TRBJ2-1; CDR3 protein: CASSPRSGGYEQFF; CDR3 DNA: TGTGCCAGCAGCCCCCGGTCTGGGGGCTATGAGCAGTTCTTC
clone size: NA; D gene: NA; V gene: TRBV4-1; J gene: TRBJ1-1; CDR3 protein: CASSQQRRATEAFF; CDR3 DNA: TGCGCCAGCAGCCAACAAAGGAGGGCGACTGAAGCTTTCTTT
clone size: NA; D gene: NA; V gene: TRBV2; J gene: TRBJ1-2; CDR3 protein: CASRAGIQAYGYTF; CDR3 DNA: TGTGCCAGCAGGGCAGGGATTCAGGCCTATGGCTACACCTTC
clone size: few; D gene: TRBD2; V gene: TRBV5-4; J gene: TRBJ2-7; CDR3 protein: CASSGGAGGNEQYF; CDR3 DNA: TGTGCCAGCAGTGGGGGGGCGGGAGGTAACGAGCAGTACTTC
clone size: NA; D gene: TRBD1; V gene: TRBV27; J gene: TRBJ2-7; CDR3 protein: CASSERQGLGLGRTYEQYF; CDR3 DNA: TGTGCCAGCAGTGAACGACAGGGCCTAGGGTTGGGACGAACCTACGAGCAGTACTTC
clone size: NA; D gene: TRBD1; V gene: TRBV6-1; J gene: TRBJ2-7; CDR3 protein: CASSEPGTGHYEQYF; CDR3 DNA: TGTGCCAGCAGTGAGCCCGGGACAGGTCACTACGAGCAGTACTTC
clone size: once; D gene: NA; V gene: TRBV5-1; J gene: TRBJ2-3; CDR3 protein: CASSLEAPPDTQYF; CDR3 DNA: TGCGCCAGCAGCTTGGAAGCGCCACCCGATACGCAGTATTTT
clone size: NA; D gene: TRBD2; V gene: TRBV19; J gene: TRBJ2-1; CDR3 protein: CASSLGLAGSLSYNEQFF; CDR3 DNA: TGTGCCAGTAGTCTGGGACTAGCGGGGTCCCTCTCCTACAATGAGCAGTTCTTC
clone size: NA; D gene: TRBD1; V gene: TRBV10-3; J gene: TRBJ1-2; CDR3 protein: CAIRRQGMGYTF; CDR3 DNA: TGTGCCATCAGAAGACAGGGAATGGGCTACACCTTC
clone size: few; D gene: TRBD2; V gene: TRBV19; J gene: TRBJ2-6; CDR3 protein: CASNRRGEWAGANVLTF; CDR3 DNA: TGTGCCAGTAACCGCCGGGGGGAGTGGGCTGGGGCCAACGTCCTGACTTTC
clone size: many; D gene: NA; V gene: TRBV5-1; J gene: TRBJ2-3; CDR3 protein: CASSFTVGGDTQYF; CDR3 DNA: TGCGCCAGCAGCTTTACTGTAGGAGGAGATACGCAGTATTTT
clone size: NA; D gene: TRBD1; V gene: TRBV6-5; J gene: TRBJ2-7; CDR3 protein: CASGDRAYEQYF; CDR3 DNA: TGTGCCAGCGGGGACAGGGCTTACGAGCAGTACTTC
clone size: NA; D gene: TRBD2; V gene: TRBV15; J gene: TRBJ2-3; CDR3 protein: CATKASGGTDTQYF; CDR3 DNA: TGTGCCACCAAGGCTAGCGGAGGCACAGATACGCAGTATTTT
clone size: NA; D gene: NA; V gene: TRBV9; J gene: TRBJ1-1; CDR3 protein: CASSVVTGSNTEAFF; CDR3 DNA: TGTGCCAGCAGCGTAGTCACAGGGTCGAACACTGAAGCTTTCTTT
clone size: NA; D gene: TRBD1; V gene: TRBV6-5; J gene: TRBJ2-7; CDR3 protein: CASRMGQGPLEQYF; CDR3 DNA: TGTGCCAGCAGAATGGGACAGGGACCCCTCGAGCAGTACTTC
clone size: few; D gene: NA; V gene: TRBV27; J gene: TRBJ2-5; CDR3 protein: CASSHRETQYF; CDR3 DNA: TGTGCCAGCAGCCACCGGGAGACCCAGTACTTC
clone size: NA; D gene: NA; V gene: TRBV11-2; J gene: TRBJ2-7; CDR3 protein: CASSLERVSYEQYF; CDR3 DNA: TGTGCCAGCAGCTTGGAGCGGGTTTCCTACGAGCAGTACTTC
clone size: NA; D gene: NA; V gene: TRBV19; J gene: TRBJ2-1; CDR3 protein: CASSIDLRGEQFF; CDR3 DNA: TGTGCCAGTAGTATAGATCTGAGAGGCGAGCAGTTCTTC
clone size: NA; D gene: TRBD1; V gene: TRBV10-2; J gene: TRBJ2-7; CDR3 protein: CASSGDRTYEQYF; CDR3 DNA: TGCGCCAGCAGTGGGGACAGAACCTACGAGCAGTACTTC
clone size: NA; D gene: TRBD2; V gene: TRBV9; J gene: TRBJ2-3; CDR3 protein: CASSVGGTSPDTQYF; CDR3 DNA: TGTGCCAGCAGCGTAGGGGGGACTAGCCCCGATACGCAGTATTTT
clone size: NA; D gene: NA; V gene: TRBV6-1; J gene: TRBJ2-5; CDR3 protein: CATKGRIETQYF; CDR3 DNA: TGTGCCACAAAGGGGCGCATCGAGACCCAGTACTTC
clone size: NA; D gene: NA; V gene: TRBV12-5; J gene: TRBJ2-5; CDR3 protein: CASGLRETQYF; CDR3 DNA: TGTGCTAGTGGTCTCCGGGAGACCCAGTACTTC
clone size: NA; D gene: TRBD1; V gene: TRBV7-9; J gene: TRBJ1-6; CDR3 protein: CASSSTGGNSPLHF; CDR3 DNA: TGTGCCAGCAGCTCCACAGGGGGCAATTCACCCCTCCACTTT
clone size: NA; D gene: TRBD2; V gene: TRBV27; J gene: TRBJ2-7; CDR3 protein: CASSPFYWREARYEQYF; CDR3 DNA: TGTGCCAGCAGTCCCTTTTATTGGCGGGAGGCCCGCTACGAGCAGTACTTC
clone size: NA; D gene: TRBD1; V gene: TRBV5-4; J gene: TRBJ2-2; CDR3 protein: CASSSEQGARSGELFF; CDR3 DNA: TGTGCCAGCAGCTCCGAACAGGGGGCGCGCTCCGGGGAGCTGTTTTTT
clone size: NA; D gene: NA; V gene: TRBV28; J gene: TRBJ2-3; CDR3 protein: CASSFGDRTDTQYF; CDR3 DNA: TGTGCCAGCAGTTTTGGAGATAGAACAGATACGCAGTATTTT
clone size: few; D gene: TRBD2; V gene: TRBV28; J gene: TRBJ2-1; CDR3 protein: CASSSVRELYNEQFF; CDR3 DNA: TGTGCCAGCAGTTCAGTGCGGGAGCTCTACAATGAGCAGTTCTTC
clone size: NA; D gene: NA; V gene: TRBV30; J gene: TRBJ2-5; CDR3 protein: CAWSPAHIGGETQYF; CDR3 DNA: TGTGCCTGGAGTCCAGCTCACATTGGGGGGGAGACCCAGTACTTC
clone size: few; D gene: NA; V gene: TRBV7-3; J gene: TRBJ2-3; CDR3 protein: CASSRRGYPDTQYF; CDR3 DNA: TGTGCCAGCAGCCGAAGAGGGTACCCAGATACGCAGTATTTT
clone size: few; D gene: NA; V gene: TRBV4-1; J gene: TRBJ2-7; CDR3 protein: CASSQLEYPRGEQYF; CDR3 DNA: TGCGCCAGCAGCCAACTTGAGTATCCGCGAGGGGAGCAGTACTTC
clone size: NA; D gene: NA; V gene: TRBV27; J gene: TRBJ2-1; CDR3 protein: CASSPGGNEQFF; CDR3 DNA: TGTGCCAGCAGCCCCGGGGGCAATGAGCAGTTCTTC
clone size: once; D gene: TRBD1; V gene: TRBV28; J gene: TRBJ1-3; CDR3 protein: CASIRTGDPTGNTIYF; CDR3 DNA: TGTGCCAGCATCAGGACAGGCGACCCGACTGGAAACACCATATATTTT
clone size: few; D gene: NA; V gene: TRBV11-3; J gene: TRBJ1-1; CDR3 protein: CASSRSAGTTEQAFF; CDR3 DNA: TGTGCCAGCAGCCGGAGCGCCGGGACAACTGAACAAGCTTTCTTT
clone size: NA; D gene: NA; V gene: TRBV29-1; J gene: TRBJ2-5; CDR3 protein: CSVDIETQYF; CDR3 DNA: TGCAGCGTTGATATCGAGACCCAGTACTTC
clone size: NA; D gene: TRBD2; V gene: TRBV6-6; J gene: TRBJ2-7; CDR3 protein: CASSYIAGGSHEQYF; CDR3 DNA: TGTGCCAGCAGTTACATAGCGGGAGGGAGTCACGAGCAGTACTTC
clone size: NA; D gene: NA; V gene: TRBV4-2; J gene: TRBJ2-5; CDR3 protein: CASSQDREGQGETQYF; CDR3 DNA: TGTGCCAGCAGCCAAGATCGGGAAGGGCAAGGAGAGACCCAGTACTTC
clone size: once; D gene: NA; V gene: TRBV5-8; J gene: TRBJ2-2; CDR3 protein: CASSLEGDHTGELFF; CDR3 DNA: TGTGCCAGCAGCTTGGAAGGGGATCACACCGGGGAGCTGTTTTTT
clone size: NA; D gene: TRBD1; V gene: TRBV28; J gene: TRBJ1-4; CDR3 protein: CASSSGTGAQAF; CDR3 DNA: TGTGCCAGCAGTTCGGGTACAGGGGCACAAGCTTTT
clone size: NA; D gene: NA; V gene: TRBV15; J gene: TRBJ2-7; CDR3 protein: CATSRDKGEQYF; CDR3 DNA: TGTGCCACCAGCAGAGATAAGGGGGAGCAGTACTTC
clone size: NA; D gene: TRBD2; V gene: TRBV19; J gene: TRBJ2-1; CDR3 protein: CASSIGLAGGVNEQFF; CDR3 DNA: TGTGCCAGTAGTATAGGCCTAGCGGGGGGAGTAAATGAGCAGTTCTTC
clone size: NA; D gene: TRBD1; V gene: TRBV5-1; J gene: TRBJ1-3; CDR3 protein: CASSLDRGSIGNTIYF; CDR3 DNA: TGCGCCAGCAGCTTGGACAGGGGATCAATTGGAAACACCATATATTTT
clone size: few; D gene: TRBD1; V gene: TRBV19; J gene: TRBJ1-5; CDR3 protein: CASSRESGGAGLSNQPQHF; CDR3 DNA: TGTGCCAGTAGTAGAGAGTCAGGGGGCGCAGGATTGAGCAATCAGCCCCAGCATTTT
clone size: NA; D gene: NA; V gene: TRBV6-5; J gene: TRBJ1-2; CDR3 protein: CASSLLSNYGYTF; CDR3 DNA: TGTGCCAGCAGTCTATTATCTAACTATGGCTACACCTTC
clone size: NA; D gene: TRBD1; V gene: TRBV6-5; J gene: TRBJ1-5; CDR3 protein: CASSAGTGGGQPQHF; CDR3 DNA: TGTGCCAGCAGTGCCGGGACAGGGGGCGGACAGCCCCAGCATTTT
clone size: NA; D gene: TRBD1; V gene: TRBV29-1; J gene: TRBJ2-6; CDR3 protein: CSVEVGTGSNSGANVLTF; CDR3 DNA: TGCAGCGTTGAGGTTGGGACAGGTTCCAACTCTGGGGCCAACGTCCTGACTTTC
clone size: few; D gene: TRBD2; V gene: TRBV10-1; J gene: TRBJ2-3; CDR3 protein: CASSESKGLAGVDTQYF; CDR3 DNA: TGCGCCAGCAGTGAGTCCAAGGGACTAGCGGGAGTGGATACGCAGTATTTT
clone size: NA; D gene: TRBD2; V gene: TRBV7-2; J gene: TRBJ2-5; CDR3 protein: CASSNPLAGGSETQYF; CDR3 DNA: TGTGCCAGCAGCAACCCACTAGCGGGAGGTTCTGAGACCCAGTACTTC
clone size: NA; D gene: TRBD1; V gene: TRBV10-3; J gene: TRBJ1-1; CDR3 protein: CAIADRGVMNTEAFF; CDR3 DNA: TGTGCCATTGCAGACAGGGGCGTGATGAACACTGAAGCTTTCTTT
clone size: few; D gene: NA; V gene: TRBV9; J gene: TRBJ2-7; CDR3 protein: CASSVQDRPYEQYF; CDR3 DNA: TGTGCCAGCAGCGTGCAAGACAGACCCTACGAGCAGTACTTC
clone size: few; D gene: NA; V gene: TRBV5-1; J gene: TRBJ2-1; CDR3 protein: CASSLEAGPHNEQFF; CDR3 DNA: TGCGCCAGCAGCTTGGAGGCAGGGCCCCACAATGAGCAGTTCTTC
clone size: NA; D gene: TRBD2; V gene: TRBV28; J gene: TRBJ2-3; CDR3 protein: CASRGTSGRGGTQYF; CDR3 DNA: TGTGCCAGCAGGGGGACTAGCGGGAGGGGGGGAACGCAGTATTTT
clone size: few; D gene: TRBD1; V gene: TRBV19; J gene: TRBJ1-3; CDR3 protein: CASSTLPRDSSGNTIYF; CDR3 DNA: TGTGCCAGTAGTACATTGCCCCGGGACAGCTCTGGAAACACCATATATTTT